Presented here are 9 T cell receptor beta chains from one specimen sequenced in a study of cytomegalovirus exposure and HLA in healthy donors. The PCR contained 60 Vbeta and 13 Jbeta primers. The data were produced by immunoSEQ multiplex PCR, yet TCRdb's version contains in-frame clones alone and is incomplete. Of about 180,000 clones detected, 60% to 85% appear once; the ten largest clones hold around 6%. Sequencing input: PBMCs. These receptors all come from a man in his forties in good health and CMV-seronegative.

V gene TRBV5-1 combines with J gene TRBJ1-6; no reliable D call. V was trimmed by 4 bases and J by 0 bases, leaving 17 bases between them. CDR1 and CDR2 (germline): SGHRS, YFSETQ. The CDR3 totals 18 residues. CDR3 amino acids: CASSPKPMASSYNSPLHF. In DNA, the CDR3 is TGCGCCAGCAGCCCTAAGCCCATGGCTAGCTCCTATAATTCACCCCTCCACTTT.

The genes are TRBV11-3 and TRBJ2-3; the match to TRBD2 covers 14 bases. The V gene's germline CDR1 is SGHNT and CDR2 YENEEA. The junction had 6 bases not matched to a gene; V was cut back by 5 bases and J by 2 bases. The CDR3 length is 17 residues. CDR3 amino acids: CASSPWTSGRTTDTQYF. CDR3 coding DNA: TGTGCCAGCAGCCCTTGGACTAGCGGGAGGACCACAGATACGCAGTATTTT.

The rearrangement uses TRBV19 and TRBJ2-3, with TRBD2 matching over 7 bases. CDR1 and CDR2 from the germline V gene are LNHDA and SQIVND (reference sequence). J lost 5 bases, V lost 1 base, and 3 bases had no gene match. This CDR3 region has 14 residues. CDR3 protein: CASSIVEREDTQYF. Written as DNA, the CDR3 is TGTGCCAGTAGTATAGTAGAGCGGGAAGATACGCAGTATTTT.

The chain joins TRBV4-1 to TRBJ2-1; TRBD2 matches 13 bases. CDR1 and CDR2 from the germline V gene are MGHRA and YSYEKL. The CDR3 sequence is 16 residues long. With V trimmed by 4 bases and J by 8 bases, 8 bases remained unmatched. The CDR3 DNA reads as TGCGCCAGCAGCCTTCTCCCGGGACTAGCGGGGTATGAGCAGTTCTTC. As protein: CASSLLPGLAGYEQFF.

This sequence joins TRBV6-4 and TRBJ2-7; perhaps TRBD1 as D (6 bases). V was cut by 10 bases and J by 2 bases, with 21 bases left in between. The CDR3 extends over 15 amino acids. Germline V gene sequence: CDR1 MRHNA, CDR2 SNTAGT. The CDR3 DNA reads as TGTGCCACTTTGATGCACAGGGTAGAAACCTACGAGCAGTACTTC. Protein: CATLMHRVETYEQYF.

This clone was seen once. The chain combines TRBV27 with TRBJ2-5; TRBD1 matches at 11 bases. The CDR3 spans 14 residues. V gave up 2 bases and J gave up 4 bases; unmatched junction bases: 0. CDR1 and CDR2 from the germline V gene are MNHEY and SMNVEV (reference sequence). The CDR3 coding sequence is TGTGCCAGCAGTTTAGGGACAGGGGGAGAGACCCAGTACTTC. It encodes CASSLGTGGETQYF.

This clone was seen more than once but under ten times. The chain combines TRBV5-6 with TRBJ2-7; D is uncertain. Trimming pared 3 bases from V and 2 bases from J, leaving 9 bases between. Per germline, CDR1 SGHDT and CDR2 YYEEEE. This CDR3 comprises 13 residues. CDR3 amino acids: CASSSRSTYEQYF. The CDR3 coding sequence is TGTGCCAGCAGCTCCCGTAGTACCTACGAGCAGTACTTC.

The chain joins TRBV7-2 to TRBJ2-2; a weak D match, TRBD1 (6 bases). Trimming pared 4 bases from V and 0 bases from J, leaving 12 bases between. The CDR3 contains 16 residues. Germline V CDR1 and CDR2: SGHTA, FQGNSA. This chain's CDR3 is CASSSHAGANTGELFF. The CDR3 DNA reads as TGTGCCAGCAGCTCGCACGCAGGGGCGAACACCGGGGAGCTGTTTTTT.

This chain links TRBV11-2 with TRBJ1-1; D uncertain. The CDR3 has 13 residues. Germline V gene lookup returns CDR1 SGHAT and CDR2 FQNNGV. The V end lost 2 bases, the J end lost 2 bases, and 6 bases lay between the germline ends. CDR3 residues: CASSLRGNTEAFF. The CDR3 DNA sequence: TGTGCCAGCAGCTTACGGGGAAACACTGAAGCTTTCTTT.